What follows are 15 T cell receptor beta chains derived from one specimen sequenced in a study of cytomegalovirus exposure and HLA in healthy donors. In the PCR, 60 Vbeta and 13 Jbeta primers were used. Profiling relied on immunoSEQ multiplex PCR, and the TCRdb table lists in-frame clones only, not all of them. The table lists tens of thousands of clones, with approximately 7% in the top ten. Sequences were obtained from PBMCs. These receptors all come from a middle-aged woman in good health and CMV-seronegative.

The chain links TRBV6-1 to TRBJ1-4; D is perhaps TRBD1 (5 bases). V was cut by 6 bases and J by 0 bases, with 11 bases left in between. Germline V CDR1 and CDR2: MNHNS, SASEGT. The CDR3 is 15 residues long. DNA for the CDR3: TGTGCCAGCAGACAGGTGACCGCAACTAATGAAAAACTGTTTTTT. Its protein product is CASRQVTATNEKLFF.

CDR3 bases: TGTGCCAGCAGCTTAGCGGGGCCTTACCTCGGAAACACCATATATTTT. Protein sequence: CASSLAGPYLGNTIYF. This sequence joins TRBV7-2 and TRBJ1-3; tentative D call: TRBD1 (5 bases). This CDR3 is 16 amino acids long. Germline V gene sequence: CDR1 SGHTA, CDR2 FQGNSA. Trimming stripped 0 bases from V and 4 bases from J, with 13 bases between. Based on the CDR3 plus reference TRBV7-2 and TRBJ1-3, the full variable domain is GAGVSQSPSNKVTEKGKDVELRCDPISGHTALYWYRQSLGQGLEFLIYFQGNSAPDKSGLPSDRFSAERTGGSVSTLTIQRTQQEDSAVYLCASSLAGPYLGNTIYFGEGSWLTVV.

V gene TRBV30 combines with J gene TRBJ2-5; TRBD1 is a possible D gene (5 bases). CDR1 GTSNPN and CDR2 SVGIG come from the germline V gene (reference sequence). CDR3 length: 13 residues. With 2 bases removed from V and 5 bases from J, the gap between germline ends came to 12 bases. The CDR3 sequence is CAWSMQGSETQYF. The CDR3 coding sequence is TGTGCCTGGAGTATGCAGGGTTCGGAGACCCAGTACTTC.

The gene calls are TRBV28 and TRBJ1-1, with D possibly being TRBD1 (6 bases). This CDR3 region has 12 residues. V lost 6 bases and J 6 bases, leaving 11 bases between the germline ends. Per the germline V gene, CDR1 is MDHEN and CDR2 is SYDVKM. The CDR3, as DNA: TGTGCCAGCAGATTCGGGACACCTGAAGCTTTCTTT. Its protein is CASRFGTPEAFF.

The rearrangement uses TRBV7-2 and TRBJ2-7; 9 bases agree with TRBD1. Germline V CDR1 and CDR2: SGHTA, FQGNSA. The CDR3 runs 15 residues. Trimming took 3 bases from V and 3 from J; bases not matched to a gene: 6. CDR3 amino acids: CASSLRHRGLYEQYF. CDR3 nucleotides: TGTGCCAGCAGCTTGCGTCACAGGGGGCTCTACGAGCAGTACTTC.

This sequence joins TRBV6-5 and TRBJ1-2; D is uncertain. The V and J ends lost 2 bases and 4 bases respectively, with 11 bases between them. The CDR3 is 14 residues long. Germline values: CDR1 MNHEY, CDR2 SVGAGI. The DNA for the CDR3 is TGTGCCAGCAGTTACGAGGGCAGCGCCTATGGCTACACCTTC. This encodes CASSYEGSAYGYTF.

CDR3 bases: TGTGCCAGCAGCGCCGGAGGGACTAATTCACCCCTCCACTTT. Translated: CASSAGGTNSPLHF. The chain is built from TRBV9 and TRBJ1-6; weak D call: TRBD1 (5 bases). Trimming took off 3 bases at V and 6 bases at J, with 10 bases between the two ends. The length of the CDR3 is 14 residues. Germline loops: CDR1 SGDLS, CDR2 YYNGEE.

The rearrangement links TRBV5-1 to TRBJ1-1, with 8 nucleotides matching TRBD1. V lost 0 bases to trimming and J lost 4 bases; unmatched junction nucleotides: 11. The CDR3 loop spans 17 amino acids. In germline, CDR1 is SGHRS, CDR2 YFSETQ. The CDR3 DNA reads TGCGCCAGCAGCTTGGCCTCATCCACACAGGGGGGCACTGAAGCTTTCTTT. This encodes CASSLASSTQGGTEAFF.

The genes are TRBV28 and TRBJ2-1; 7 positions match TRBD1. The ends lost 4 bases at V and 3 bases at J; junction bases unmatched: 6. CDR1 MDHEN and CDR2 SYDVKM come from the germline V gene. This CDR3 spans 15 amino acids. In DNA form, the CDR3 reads TGTGCCAGCAGTTGGAACAGGGGAAACTACAATGAGCAGTTCTTC. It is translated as CASSWNRGNYNEQFF. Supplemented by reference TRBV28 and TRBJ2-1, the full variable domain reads DVKVTQSSRYLVKRTGEKVFLECVQDMDHENMFWYRQDPGLGLRLIYFSYDVKMKEKGDIPEGYSVSREKKERFSLILESASTNQTSMYLCASSWNRGNYNEQFFGPGTRLTVL.

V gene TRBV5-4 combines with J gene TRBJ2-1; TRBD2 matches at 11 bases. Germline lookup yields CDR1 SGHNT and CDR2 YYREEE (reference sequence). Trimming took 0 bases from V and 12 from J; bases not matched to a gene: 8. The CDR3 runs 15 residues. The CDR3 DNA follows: TGTGCCAGCAGCTTGGAAGCACTAGCGGGGGACCGGCAGTTCTTC. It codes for CASSLEALAGDRQFF.

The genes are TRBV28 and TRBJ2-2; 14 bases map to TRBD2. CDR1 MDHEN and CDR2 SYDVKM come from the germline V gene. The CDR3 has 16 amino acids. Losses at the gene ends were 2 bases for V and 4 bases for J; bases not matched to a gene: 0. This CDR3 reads CASSLGLAGGTGELFF. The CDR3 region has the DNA TGTGCCAGCAGTTTAGGACTAGCGGGAGGCACCGGGGAGCTGTTTTTT. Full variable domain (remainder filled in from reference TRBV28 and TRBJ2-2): DVKVTQSSRYLVKRTGEKVFLECVQDMDHENMFWYRQDPGLGLRLIYFSYDVKMKEKGDIPEGYSVSREKKERFSLILESASTNQTSMYLCASSLGLAGGTGELFFGEGSRLTVL.

In DNA form, the CDR3 reads TGTGCCTGGAGTGTATCAGGGGGTAATCAGCCCCAGCATTTT. Protein product: CAWSVSGGNQPQHF. The V gene is TRBV30, the J gene TRBJ1-5, with TRBD1 matching 7 bases. The germline V gene encodes CDR1 GTSNPN and CDR2 SVGIG (reference sequence). V was clipped by 0 bases and J by 4 bases; unmatched bases: 3. There are 14 residues in the CDR3. The whole variable domain, filled in from reference TRBV30 and TRBJ1-5, reads SQTIHQWPATLVQPVGSPLSLECTVEGTSNPNLYWYRQAAGRGLQLLFYSVGIGQISSEVPQNLSASRPQDRQFILSSKKLLLSDSGFYLCAWSVSGGNQPQHFGDGTRLSIL.

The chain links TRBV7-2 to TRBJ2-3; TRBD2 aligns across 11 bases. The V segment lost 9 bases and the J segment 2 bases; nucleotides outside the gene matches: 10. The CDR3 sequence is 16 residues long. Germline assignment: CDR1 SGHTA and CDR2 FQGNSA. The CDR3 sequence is CASSSLAGGPTDTQYF. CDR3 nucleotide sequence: TGTGCCAGTAGTAGTCTAGCGGGAGGCCCCACAGATACGCAGTATTTT.

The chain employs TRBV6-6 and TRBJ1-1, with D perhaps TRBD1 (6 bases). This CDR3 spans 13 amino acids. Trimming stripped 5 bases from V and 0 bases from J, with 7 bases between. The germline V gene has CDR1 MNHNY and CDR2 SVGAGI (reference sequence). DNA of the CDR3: TGTGCCAGCAGTCCAGGGGTGAACACTGAAGCTTTCTTT. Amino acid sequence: CASSPGVNTEAFF.

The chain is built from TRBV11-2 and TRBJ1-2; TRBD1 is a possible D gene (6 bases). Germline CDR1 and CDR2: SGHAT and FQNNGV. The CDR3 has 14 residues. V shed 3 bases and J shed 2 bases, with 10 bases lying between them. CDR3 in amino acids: CASSFQGINYGYTF. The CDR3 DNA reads TGTGCCAGCAGCTTTCAGGGGATAAACTATGGCTACACCTTC.